Described below is a single T cell receptor beta chain sequence and its context. Its antigen is unidentified. In the naive CD8 group, cells lacked CD45RO and were positively selected for CCR7, so terminally differentiated effector memory CD45RA+ cells were left out. The donors, healthy adults who were HIV-negative, had experienced no recent acute infections or vaccinations. This specimen comes from a study of shared clonotypes between healthy human individuals. V shed 2 bases and J shed 5 bases, with 3 bases lying between them. CDR3 length: 12 residues. Germline CDR1 SGHNT, CDR2 YENEEA. As originally analysed: In the immunoSEQ data, sequences were junction-only and lacked quality scores, so filtering differed. Only in-frame clones appear in the TCRdb table, and some are missing; sequencing was by immunoSEQ multiplex PCR. V and J calls and clone size are as listed in that table; D and trimming were resolved from the DNA. The sample has about 870,000 clones, approximately 92% seen once.

Whole-study results and caveats: At large depth, rarefaction still showed sorted-subset sequencing to be incomplete.

The receptor comes from a young man in good health. Sequenced material: naive CD8+ T cells sorted from blood. The V call is TRBV11-3, the J call TRBJ2-2; D gene uncertain. CDR3 in amino acids: CASSLMTGELFF. Here the CDR3 DNA reads TGTGCCAGCAGCTTAATGACCGGGGAGCTGTTTTTT.